A single sample gave rise to the 9 T cell receptor beta chains below, sequenced in a study of CXCR3-negative and CXCR3-positive naive CD8 T cells. 5' RACE with UMI labels generated the TRB cDNA libraries. TCRdb reprocessed the 5' RACE reads and reports one entry per CDR3 protein, with no DNA. The table counts tens of thousands of distinct CDR3 sequences; roughly a tenth lies in the top ten. The sample taken for sequencing was memory CD8+ T cells from blood. These receptors were taken from a human donor in good health. Some clones in this sample may be carry-over from other donors' samples.

The chain has TRBV29-1 and TRBJ1-1. Germline V CDR1 and CDR2: SQVTM, ANQGSEA. This CDR3 contains 11 residues. The CDR3 protein is CSVERGPRAFF.

This chain joins TRBV6-4 and TRBJ2-1; TCRdb names TRBD2, which stays unverified in the absence of DNA. This CDR3 contains 14 residues. The germline CDR1 and CDR2 sequences are MRHNA and SNTAGT. The CDR3 protein is CASSDLAGGNEQFF.

The CDR3 loop reads CASSQGAHFYVTEAFF. The V call is TRBV4-1, the J call TRBJ1-1. Germline CDR1 reads MGHRA; CDR2 reads YSYEKL. CDR3 length equals 16 residues.

The chain links TRBV7-3 to TRBJ2-1. The CDR3 runs 15 residues. Germline lookup yields CDR1 SGHTA and CDR2 FQGTGA. CDR3 in amino acids: CASSLIRRSYNEQFF.

V and J are TRBV11-2 and TRBJ1-3. CDR3 size: 15 residues. Germline assignment: CDR1 SGHAT and CDR2 FQNNGV. Here the CDR3 reads CASTVFFSTGNTIYF.

V is TRBV6-6 and J is TRBJ2-3; TCRdb proposes TRBD1, but this gene call is untestable without DNA. This CDR3 contains 17 residues. Germline values: CDR1 MNHNY, CDR2 SVGAGI (reference sequence). CDR3 in amino acids: CASPPVALAPLADTQYF.

The chain links TRBV27 to TRBJ1-6; checking the TCRdb D call of TRBD1 is not possible without DNA. The CDR3 sequence is 13 residues long. Germline V gives CDR1 MNHEY, CDR2 SMNVEV (reference sequence). This CDR3 reads CASSLDTGNRLHF.

This chain links TRBV30 with TRBJ2-2; TCRdb names TRBD1, which stays unverified in the absence of DNA. This CDR3 is 15 amino acids long. From germline, CDR1 is GTSNPN and CDR2 SVGIG (reference sequence). The chain's CDR3 is CAWSVLGQDTGELFF. Complete variable domain (other parts from reference TRBV30 and TRBJ2-2): SQTIHQWPATLVQPVGSPLSLECTVEGTSNPNLYWYRQAAGRGLQLLFYSVGIGQISSEVPQNLSASRPQDRQFILSSKKLLLSDSGFYLCAWSVLGQDTGELFFGEGSRLTVL.

The rearrangement uses TRBV4-3 and TRBJ1-6. This CDR3 region has 14 residues. The germline CDR1 and CDR2 sequences are LGHNA and YSLEER. This CDR3 is CASSQRLEGSPLHF.